This T cell receptor (beta chain) was identified in a study of shared clonotypes between healthy human individuals. Study background: Per-donor plates numbered three CD4 naive, three CD4 memory, two CD8 naive and one CD8 memory. Whole-study results and caveats: Clonotypes shared by all four donors outscored non-shared clonotypes in generation probability.

The CDR3 loop spans 17 amino acids. In germline, CDR1 is MNHEY, CDR2 SMNVEV (reference sequence). Trimming took 0 bases from V and 5 from J; bases not matched to a gene: 11. Some clones are missing from TCRdb's copy, which holds only in-frame ones; the method was immunoSEQ multiplex PCR. The sample holds approximately 2.1 million clones; approximately 95% are singletons and the top ten take 0.39%. As regards this clone: Its antigen is not identified.

Sequenced input: naive CD4+ T cells from PBMCs. This sample's subset: CD45RA+ positively selected. The origin of this receptor is a man aged 18 to 29 in good health. Some clones in this sample may be carry-over from other donors' samples. This sequence joins TRBV27 and TRBJ2-7; 9 bases are a match to TRBD2. The CDR3 DNA reads TGTGCCAGCAGTTTATCGATAGCGGGGGCAGGGCCCAACGAGCAGTACTTC. Its protein is CASSLSIAGAGPNEQYF.